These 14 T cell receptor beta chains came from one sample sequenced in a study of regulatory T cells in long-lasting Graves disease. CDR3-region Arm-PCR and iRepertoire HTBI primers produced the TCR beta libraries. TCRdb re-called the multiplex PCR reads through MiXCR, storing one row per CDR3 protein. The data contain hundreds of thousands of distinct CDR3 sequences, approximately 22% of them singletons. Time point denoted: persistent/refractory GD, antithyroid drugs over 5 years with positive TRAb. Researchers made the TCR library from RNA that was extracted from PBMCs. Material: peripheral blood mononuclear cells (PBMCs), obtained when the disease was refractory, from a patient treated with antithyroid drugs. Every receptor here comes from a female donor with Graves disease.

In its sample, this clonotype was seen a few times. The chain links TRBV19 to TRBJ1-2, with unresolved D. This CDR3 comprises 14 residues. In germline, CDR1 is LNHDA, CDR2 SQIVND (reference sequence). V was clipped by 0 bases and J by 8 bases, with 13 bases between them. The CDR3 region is CASSIEDVPRGYTF. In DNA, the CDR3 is TGTGCCAGTAGTATAGAGGACGTTCCTCGCGGCTACACCTTC.

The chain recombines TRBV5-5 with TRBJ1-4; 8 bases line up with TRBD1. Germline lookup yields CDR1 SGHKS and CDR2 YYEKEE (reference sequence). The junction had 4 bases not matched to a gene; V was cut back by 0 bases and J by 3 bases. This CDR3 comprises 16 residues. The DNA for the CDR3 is TGTGCCAGCAGCTTGGAGGACAGGGCCCCTAATGAAAAACTGTTTTTT. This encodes CASSLEDRAPNEKLFF.

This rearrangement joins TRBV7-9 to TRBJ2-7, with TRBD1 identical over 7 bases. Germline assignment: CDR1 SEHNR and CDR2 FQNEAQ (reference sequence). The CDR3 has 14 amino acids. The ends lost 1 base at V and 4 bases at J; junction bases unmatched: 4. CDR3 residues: CASSLERQGYEQYF. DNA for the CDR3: TGTGCCAGCAGCTTAGAAAGACAGGGATACGAGCAGTACTTC.

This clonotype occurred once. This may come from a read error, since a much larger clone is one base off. CDR3 loop: CASSERYRDEQCF. The CDR3 nucleotides are TGTGCCAGCAGTGAAAGGTACAGGGACGAGCAGTGCTTC. The rearrangement joins TRBV6-1 to TRBJ2-7; possibly TRBD1 for D (6 bases). Germline CDR1 is MNHNS and CDR2 is SASEGT. The CDR3 extends over 13 amino acids.

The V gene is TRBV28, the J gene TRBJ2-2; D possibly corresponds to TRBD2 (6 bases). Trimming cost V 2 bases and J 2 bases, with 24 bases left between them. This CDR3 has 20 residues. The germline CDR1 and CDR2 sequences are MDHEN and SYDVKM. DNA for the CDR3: TGTGCCAGCAGTTTAGTTACCCCCACTAGCACGAGGGGCAACACCGGGGAGCTGTTTTTT. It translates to CASSLVTPTSTRGNTGELFF.

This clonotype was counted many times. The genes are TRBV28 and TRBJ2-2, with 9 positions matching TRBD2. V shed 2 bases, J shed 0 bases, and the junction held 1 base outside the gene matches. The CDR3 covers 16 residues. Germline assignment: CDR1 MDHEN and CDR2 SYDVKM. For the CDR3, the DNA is TGTGCCAGCAGTTTAAGGACTAGCGCGAACACCGGGGAGCTGTTTTTT. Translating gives CASSLRTSANTGELFF.

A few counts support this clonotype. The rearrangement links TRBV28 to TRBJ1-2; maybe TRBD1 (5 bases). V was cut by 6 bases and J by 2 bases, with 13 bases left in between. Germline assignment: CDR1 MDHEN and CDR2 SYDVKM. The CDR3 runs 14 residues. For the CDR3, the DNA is TGTGCCAGCAGCCCAACTAGGGGCAACTATGGCTACACCTTC. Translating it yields CASSPTRGNYGYTF.

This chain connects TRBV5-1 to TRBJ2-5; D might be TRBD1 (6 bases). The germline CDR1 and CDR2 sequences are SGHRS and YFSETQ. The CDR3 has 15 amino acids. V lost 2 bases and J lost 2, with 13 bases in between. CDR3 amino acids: CASSFVGQKQETQYF. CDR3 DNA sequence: TGCGCCAGCAGCTTCGTGGGACAAAAACAAGAGACCCAGTACTTC.

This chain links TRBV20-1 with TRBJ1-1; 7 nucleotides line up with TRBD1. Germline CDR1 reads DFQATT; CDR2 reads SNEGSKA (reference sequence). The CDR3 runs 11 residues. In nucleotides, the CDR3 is TGCAGGCGACAGGGCGGGACTGAAGCTTTCTTT. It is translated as CRRQGGTEAFF.

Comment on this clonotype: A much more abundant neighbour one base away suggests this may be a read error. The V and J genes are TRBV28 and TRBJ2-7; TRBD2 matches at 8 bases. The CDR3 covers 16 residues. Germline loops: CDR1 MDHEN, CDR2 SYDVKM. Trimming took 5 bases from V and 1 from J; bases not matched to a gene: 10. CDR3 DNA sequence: TGTGCCAGCAGTCTCAGGGCACTAGCGGCATCCTACGAGCAGTACTTC. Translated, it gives CASSLRALAASYEQYF.

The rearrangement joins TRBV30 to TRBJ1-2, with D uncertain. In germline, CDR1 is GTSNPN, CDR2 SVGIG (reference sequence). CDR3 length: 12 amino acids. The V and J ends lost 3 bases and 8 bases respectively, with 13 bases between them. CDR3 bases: TGTGCCTGGAGAAGGGTGGCGGAGGGCTACACCTTC. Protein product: CAWRRVAEGYTF.

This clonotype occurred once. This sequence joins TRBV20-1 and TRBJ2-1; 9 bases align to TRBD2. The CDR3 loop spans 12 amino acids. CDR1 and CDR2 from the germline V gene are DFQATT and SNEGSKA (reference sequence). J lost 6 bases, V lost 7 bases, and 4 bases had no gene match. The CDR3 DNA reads TGCAGTGGTGCGGGAGGGTTCAATGAGCAGTTCTTC. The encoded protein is CSGAGGFNEQFF.

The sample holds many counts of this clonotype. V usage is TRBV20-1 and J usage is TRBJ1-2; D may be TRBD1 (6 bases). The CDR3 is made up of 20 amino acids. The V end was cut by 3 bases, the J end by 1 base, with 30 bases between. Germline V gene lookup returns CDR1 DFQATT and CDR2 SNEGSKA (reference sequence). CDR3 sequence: CSASSSPGEVPRSVNYGYTF. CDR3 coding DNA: TGCAGTGCTAGTAGTAGCCCAGGGGAGGTACCACGAAGTGTTAACTATGGCTACACCTTC.

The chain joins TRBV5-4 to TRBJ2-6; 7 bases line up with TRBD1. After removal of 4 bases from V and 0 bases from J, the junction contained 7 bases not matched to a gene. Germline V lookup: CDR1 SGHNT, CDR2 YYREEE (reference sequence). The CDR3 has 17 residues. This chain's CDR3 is CASSTTHRGSGANVLTF. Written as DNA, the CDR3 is TGTGCCAGCAGCACAACCCACAGGGGCTCTGGGGCCAACGTCCTGACTTTC. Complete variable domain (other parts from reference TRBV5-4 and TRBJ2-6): ETGVTQSPTHLIKTRGQQVTLRCSSQSGHNTVSWYQQALGQGPQFIFQYYREEENGRGNFPPRFSGLQFPNYSSELNVNALELDDSALYLCASSTTHRGSGANVLTFGAGSRLTVL.